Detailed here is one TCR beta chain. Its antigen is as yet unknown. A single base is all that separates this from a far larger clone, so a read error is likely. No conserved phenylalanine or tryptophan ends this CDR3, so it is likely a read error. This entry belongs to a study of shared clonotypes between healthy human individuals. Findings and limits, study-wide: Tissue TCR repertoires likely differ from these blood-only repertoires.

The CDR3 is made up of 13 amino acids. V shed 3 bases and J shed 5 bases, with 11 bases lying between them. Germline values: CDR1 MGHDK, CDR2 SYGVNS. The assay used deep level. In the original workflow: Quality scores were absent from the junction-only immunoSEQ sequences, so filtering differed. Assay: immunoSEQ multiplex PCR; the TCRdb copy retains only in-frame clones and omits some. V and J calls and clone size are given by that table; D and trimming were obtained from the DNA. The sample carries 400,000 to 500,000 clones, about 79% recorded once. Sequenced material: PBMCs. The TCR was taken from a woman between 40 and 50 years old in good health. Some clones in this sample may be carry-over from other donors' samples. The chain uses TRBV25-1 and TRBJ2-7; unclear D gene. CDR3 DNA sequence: TGTGCCAGCAGTGATCGGGCGGTCAACGAGCAGTACCTC. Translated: CASSDRAVNEQYL.